This section outlines one T cell receptor beta chain sequence together with its context. The data are from a study of control samples from healthy donors and cancer patients. This CDR3 has 17 residues. Germline CDR1 reads SEHNR; CDR2 reads FQNEAQ (reference sequence). V was trimmed by 3 bases and J by 2 bases, leaving 14 bases between them. Sequenced by immunoSEQ multiplex PCR; TCRdb stores in-frame clones only, minus some. The data show around 170,000 clones, with just over 85% seen just once and 4.5% to 6% held by the top ten. The sequence came from a woman aged 25-40 years in good health. Sequenced material: blood. V usage is TRBV7-9 and J usage is TRBJ1-6, with TRBD1 as a possible D gene (5 bases). The CDR3 bases are TGTGCCAGCAGCTTCGCAGGACACGGGGCCTATAATTCACCCCTCCACTTT. This codes for CASSFAGHGAYNSPLHF.